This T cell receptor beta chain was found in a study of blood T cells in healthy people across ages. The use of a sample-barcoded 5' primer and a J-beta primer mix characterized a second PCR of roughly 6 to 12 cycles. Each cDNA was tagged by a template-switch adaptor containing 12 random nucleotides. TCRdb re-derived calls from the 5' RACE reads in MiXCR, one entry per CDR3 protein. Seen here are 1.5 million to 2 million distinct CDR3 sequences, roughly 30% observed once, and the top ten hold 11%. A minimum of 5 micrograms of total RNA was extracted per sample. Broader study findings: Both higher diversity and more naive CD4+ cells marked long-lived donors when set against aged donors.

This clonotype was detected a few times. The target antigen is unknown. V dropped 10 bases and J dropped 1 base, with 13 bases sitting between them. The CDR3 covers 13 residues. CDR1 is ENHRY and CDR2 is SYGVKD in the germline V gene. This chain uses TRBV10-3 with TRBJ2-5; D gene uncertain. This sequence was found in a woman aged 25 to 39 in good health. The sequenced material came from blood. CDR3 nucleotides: TGTGCCACGGCCCCTTCCCCCCAAGAGACCCAGTACTTC. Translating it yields CATAPSPQETQYF.